Reported below is one TCR beta chain. Assay: immunoSEQ multiplex PCR; the TCRdb copy retains only in-frame clones and omits some. The table includes about 200,000 clones, 70% to 90% detected once. These data come from a study of blood T cell repertoires in COVID-19. The sequenced sample consisted of peripheral blood. This sequence originates from a human donor with active or convalescent COVID-19. The donor label of this sample is uncertain.

Here the CDR3 DNA reads TGTGCCAGCAGCTTACTATCAGGGGCCTCCACTGAAGCTTTCTTT. Amino acids: CASSLLSGASTEAFF. V and J are TRBV7-3 and TRBJ1-1; a possible D gene is TRBD1 (6 bases). V was trimmed by 2 bases and J by 4 bases, leaving 14 bases between them. The CDR3 has 15 residues. The germline CDR1 and CDR2 sequences are SGHTA and FQGTGA.